This T cell receptor beta chain was retrieved from a study of identical twins. Study results and limitations: Reduced insertions were recorded for abundant cord blood beta clonotypes, with no such pattern in memory repertoires.

This clonotype appeared a few times. Its antigen is undetermined. One entry per CDR3 protein results from TCRdb running MiXCR on the 5' RACE reads. The sample carries about 340,000 distinct CDR3 sequences, approximately 13% recorded once. Germline loops: CDR1 LGHDT, CDR2 YNNKEL (reference sequence). This CDR3 has 16 residues. Trimming took 1 base from V and 2 from J; bases not matched to a gene: 6. This sample was shared with a second study, whose subject was yellow fever vaccine responses in identical twins.

The sequence came from a woman between 18 and 29 years old in good health. The material sequenced was CD8+ T cells sorted from blood. The rearrangement joins TRBV3-1 to TRBJ2-5, with 8 bases fitting TRBD2. The CDR3 loop reads CASSQAGSGVQETQYF. CDR3 DNA sequence: TGTGCCAGCAGCCAAGCGGGTAGCGGGGTTCAAGAGACCCAGTACTTC.